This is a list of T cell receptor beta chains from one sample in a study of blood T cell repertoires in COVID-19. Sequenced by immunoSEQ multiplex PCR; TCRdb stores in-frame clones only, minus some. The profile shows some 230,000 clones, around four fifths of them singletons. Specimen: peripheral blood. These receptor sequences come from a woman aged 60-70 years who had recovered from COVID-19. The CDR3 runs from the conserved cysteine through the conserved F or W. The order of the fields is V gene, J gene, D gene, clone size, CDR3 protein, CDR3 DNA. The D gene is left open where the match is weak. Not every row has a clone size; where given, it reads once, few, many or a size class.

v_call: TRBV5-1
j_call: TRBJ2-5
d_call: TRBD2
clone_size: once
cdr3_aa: CASSLVGGGAGETQYF
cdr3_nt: TGCGCCAGCAGCTTGGTCGGCGGGGGGGCCGGGGAGACCCAGTACTTC

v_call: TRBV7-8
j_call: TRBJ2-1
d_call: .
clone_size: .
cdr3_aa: CASSLGGSYYNEQFF
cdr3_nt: TGTGCCAGCAGCTTAGGTGGGAGTTACTACAATGAGCAGTTCTTC

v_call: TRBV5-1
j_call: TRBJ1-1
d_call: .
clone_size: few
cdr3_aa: CASSGGATMNTEAFF
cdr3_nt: TGCGCCAGCAGCGGCGGGGCAACTATGAACACTGAAGCTTTCTTT

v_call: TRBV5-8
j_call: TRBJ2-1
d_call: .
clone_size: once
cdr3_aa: CASSNSNEQFF
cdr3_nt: TGTGCCAGCAGCAACAGTAATGAGCAGTTCTTC

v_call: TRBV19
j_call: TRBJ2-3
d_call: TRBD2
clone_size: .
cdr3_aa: CASSMRGGYTDTQYF
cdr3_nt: TGTGCCAGTAGTATGCGGGGGGGATATACAGATACGCAGTATTTT

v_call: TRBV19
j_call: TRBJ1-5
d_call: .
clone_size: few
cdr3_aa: CASSKSVNQPQHF
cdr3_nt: TGTGCCAGTAGTAAGTCGGTCAATCAGCCCCAGCATTTT

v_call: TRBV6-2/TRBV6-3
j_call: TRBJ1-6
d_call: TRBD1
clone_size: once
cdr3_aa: CASSYGTASYNSPLHF
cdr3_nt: TGTGCCAGCAGTTATGGGACAGCAAGTTATAATTCACCCCTCCACTTT

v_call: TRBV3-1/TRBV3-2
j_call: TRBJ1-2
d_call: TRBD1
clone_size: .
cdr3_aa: CASSQALGQGVSYTF
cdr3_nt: TGTGCCAGCAGCCAAGCCCTAGGACAGGGGGTTAGCTACACCTTC

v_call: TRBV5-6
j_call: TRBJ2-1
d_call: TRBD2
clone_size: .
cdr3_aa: CASSYGTSDMEQFF
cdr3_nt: TGTGCCAGCAGCTACGGGACTAGCGATATGGAGCAGTTCTTC

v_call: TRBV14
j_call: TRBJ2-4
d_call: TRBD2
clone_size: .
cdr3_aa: CASSQEGLAGLAKNIQYF
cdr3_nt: TGTGCCAGCAGCCAAGAAGGACTAGCGGGGCTAGCCAAAAACATTCAGTACTTC

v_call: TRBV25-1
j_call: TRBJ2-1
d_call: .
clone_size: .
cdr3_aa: CASLPGVENEQFF
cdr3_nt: TGTGCCAGCCTCCCCGGGGTTGAGAATGAGCAGTTCTTC

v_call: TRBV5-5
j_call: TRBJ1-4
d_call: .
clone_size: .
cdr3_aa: CASSLGQINEKLFF
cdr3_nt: TGTGCCAGCAGCTTGGGACAGATTAATGAAAAACTGTTTTTT

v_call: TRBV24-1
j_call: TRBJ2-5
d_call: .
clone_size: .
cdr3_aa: CATSDFGETQYF
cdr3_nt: TGTGCCACCAGTGATTTCGGAGAGACCCAGTACTTC

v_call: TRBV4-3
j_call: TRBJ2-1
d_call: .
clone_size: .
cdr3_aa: CASSQGGILNEQFF
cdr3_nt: TGCGCCAGCAGCCAAGGGGGCATCTTAAATGAGCAGTTCTTC

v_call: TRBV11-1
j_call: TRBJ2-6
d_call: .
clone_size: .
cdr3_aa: CASSLREAGANVLTF
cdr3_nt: TGTGCCAGCAGCTTGAGGGAAGCTGGGGCCAACGTCCTGACTTTC

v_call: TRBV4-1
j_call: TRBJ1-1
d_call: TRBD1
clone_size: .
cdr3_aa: CASSQVAQGQGSSEAFF
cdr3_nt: TGCGCCAGCAGCCAAGTTGCCCAGGGACAGGGTAGCTCTGAAGCTTTCTTT

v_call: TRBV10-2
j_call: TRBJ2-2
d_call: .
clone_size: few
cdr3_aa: CASTRDSTRGELFF
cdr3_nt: TGCGCCAGCACCCGGGACTCCACACGCGGGGAGCTGTTTTTT

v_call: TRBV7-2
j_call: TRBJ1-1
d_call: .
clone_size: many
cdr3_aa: CASSLGGGWATEAFF
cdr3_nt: TGTGCCAGCAGCTTAGGGGGAGGGTGGGCCACTGAAGCTTTCTTT

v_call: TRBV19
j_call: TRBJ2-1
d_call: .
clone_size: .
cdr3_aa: CASAHYWQGNYEQFF
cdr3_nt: TGTGCCAGCGCCCATTATTGGCAGGGGAATTATGAGCAGTTCTTC

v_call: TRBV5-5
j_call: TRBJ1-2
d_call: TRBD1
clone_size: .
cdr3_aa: CASSLTGERGYTF
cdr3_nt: TGTGCCAGCAGCCTGACAGGGGAGCGTGGCTACACCTTC

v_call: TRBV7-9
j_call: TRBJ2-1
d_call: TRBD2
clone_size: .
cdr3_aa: CASSFNQRGDNEQFF
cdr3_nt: TGTGCCAGCAGCTTTAACCAGCGGGGGGACAATGAGCAGTTCTTC

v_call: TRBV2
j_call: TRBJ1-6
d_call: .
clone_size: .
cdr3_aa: CASSVEGGPPLHF
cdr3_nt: TGTGCCAGCAGTGTCGAAGGGGGACCACCCCTCCACTTT

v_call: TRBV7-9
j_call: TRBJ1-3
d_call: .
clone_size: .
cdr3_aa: CASSLGAGGNTIYF
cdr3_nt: TGTGCCAGCAGCTTGGGCGCAGGTGGAAACACCATATATTTT

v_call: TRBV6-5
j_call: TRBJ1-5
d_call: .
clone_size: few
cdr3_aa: CASKSGLYSNQPQHF
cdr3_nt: TGTGCCAGCAAGAGCGGCCTTTATAGCAATCAGCCCCAGCATTTT

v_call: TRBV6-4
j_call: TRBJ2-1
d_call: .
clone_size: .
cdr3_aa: CASSSQASPYNEQFF
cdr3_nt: TGTGCCAGCAGTTCCCAGGCGTCTCCTTACAATGAGCAGTTCTTC

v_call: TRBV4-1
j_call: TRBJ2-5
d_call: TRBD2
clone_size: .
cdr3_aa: CASSQETSGGETQYF
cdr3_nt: TGCGCCAGCAGCCAAGAGACTAGCGGGGGGGAGACCCAGTACTTC

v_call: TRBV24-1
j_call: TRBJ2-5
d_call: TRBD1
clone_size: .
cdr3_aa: CATSDGDRVQETQYF
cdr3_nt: TGTGCCACCAGTGACGGGGACAGGGTGCAAGAGACCCAGTACTTC

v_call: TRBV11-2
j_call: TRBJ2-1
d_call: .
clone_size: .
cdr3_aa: CASRHTGRRSYNEQFF
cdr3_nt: TGTGCCAGCAGACACACCGGTAGGAGATCCTACAATGAGCAGTTCTTC

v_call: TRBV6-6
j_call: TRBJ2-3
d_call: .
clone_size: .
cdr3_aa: CASSYGGNQYF
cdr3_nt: TGTGCCAGCAGTTACGGCGGGAATCAGTATTTT